These T cell receptor beta chains were read from a single sample in a study of shared clonotypes between healthy human individuals. Produced via immunoSEQ multiplex PCR; TCRdb's table is partial and in-frame only. The sample contains more than 550,000 clones, approximately 90% of which appear only once. Input material: naive CD8+ T cells sorted from blood. These TCRs come from a man aged 25 to 40 in good health. Each CDR3 is given with its conserved first and last residue. Fields, in order: J gene, V gene, D gene, clone size, CDR3 protein, CDR3 DNA. The D gene is left open where the match is weak. Only some rows state a clone size, as once, few, many or a class for expanded clones.

>TRBJ2-5|TRBV30|TRBD2|.
CAWNAKGSGGYQETQYF
TGTGCCTGGAATGCAAAAGGTAGCGGGGGGTACCAAGAGACCCAGTACTTC
>TRBJ2-3|TRBV9|.|.
CASSVGTQSTDTQYF
TGTGCCAGCAGCGTCGGGACCCAGAGCACAGATACGCAGTATTTT
>TRBJ2-2|TRBV7-6|TRBD2|.
CASSLVPWTSGTGKTGELFF
TGTGCCAGCAGCTTAGTCCCCTGGACTAGCGGGACAGGAAAGACCGGGGAGCTGTTTTTT
>TRBJ1-1|TRBV19|.|.
CASSIGGHAEAFF
TGTGCCAGTAGTATAGGGGGGCACGCTGAAGCTTTCTTT
>TRBJ2-2|TRBV29-1|TRBD2|.
CSVEISGRELFF
TGCAGCGTTGAAATAAGCGGGAGGGAGCTGTTTTTT
>TRBJ2-7|TRBV7-8|TRBD2|.
CASSWMTSGSVYEQYF
TGTGCCAGCAGCTGGATGACTAGCGGGAGTGTCTACGAGCAGTACTTC
>TRBJ2-7|TRBV6-1|.|.
CASSDGLTYEQYF
TGTGCCAGCAGTGATGGTTTGACCTACGAGCAGTACTTC
>TRBJ1-2|TRBV30|.|.
CAWSVKRANYGYTF
TGTGCCTGGAGTGTAAAACGGGCTAACTATGGCTACACCTTC
>TRBJ2-1|TRBV14|TRBD2|.
CASSQVTSGPFF
TGTGCCAGCAGCCAAGTGACTAGCGGACCGTTCTTC
>TRBJ1-2|TRBV29-1|.|.
CSVEPPRRALHGYTF
TGCAGCGTTGAACCACCCCGTCGGGCGCTCCATGGCTACACCTTC
>TRBJ2-2|TRBV7-9|.|.
CASSLPQGTVTGELFF
TGTGCCAGCAGCTTACCCCAAGGGACCGTCACCGGGGAGCTGTTTTTT
>TRBJ2-7|TRBV28|TRBD2|.
CASSLPTSGIPYEQYF
TGTGCCAGCAGCCTCCCCACTAGCGGGATTCCCTACGAGCAGTACTTC
>TRBJ2-1|TRBV27|TRBD2|once
CASSFQGLAGADNEQFF
TGTGCCAGCAGTTTTCAGGGACTAGCGGGAGCGGACAATGAGCAGTTCTTC
>TRBJ2-1|TRBV28|.|.
CASSSIVTRMNNEQFF
TGTGCCAGCAGTTCGATTGTGACCCGCATGAACAATGAGCAGTTCTTC
>TRBJ2-2|TRBV29-1|.|.
CSVRDENTGELFF
TGCAGCGTCCGGGACGAGAACACCGGGGAGCTGTTTTTT
>TRBJ2-7|TRBV7-2|TRBD1|.
CASRSTGGLSGEQYF
TGTGCCAGCAGGAGTACAGGGGGACTGTCAGGAGAGCAGTACTTC
>TRBJ1-1|TRBV9|TRBD1|.
CASSVDTGTGAEAFF
TGTGCCAGCAGCGTGGACACCGGGACAGGGGCTGAAGCTTTCTTT
>TRBJ2-7|TRBV6-5|.|.
CASSYEAGRTYEQYF
TGTGCCAGCAGTTATGAGGCAGGCCGTACCTACGAGCAGTACTTC
>TRBJ1-2|TRBV5-1|.|.
CASSWRSSGDGYTF
TGCGCCAGCAGCTGGCGATCCTCAGGGGATGGCTACACCTTC
>TRBJ2-3|TRBV27|.|.
CASRLVASLTDTQYF
TGTGCCAGCAGACTCGTCGCCTCGCTCACAGATACGCAGTATTTT
>TRBJ2-5|TRBV4-1|.|.
CASSQGNSHQETQYF
TGCGCCAGCAGCCAAGGGAACAGTCACCAAGAGACCCAGTACTTC
>TRBJ2-5|TRBV28|TRBD2|.
CASSSLAGVVETQYF
TGTGCCAGCAGTTCCCTGGCGGGAGTCGTTGAGACCCAGTACTTC
>TRBJ1-2|TRBV7-9|TRBD1|.
CASEGGRTYGYTF
TGTGCCAGCGAAGGGGGCAGGACATATGGCTACACCTTC
>TRBJ1-1|TRBV14|.|few
CASSHSSTEAFF
TGTGCCAGCAGCCATTCCAGCACTGAAGCTTTCTTT
>TRBJ1-1|TRBV14|TRBD1|many
CASGTGGVVTEAFF
TGTGCCAGCGGGACAGGGGGCGTGGTAACTGAAGCTTTCTTT
>TRBJ2-7|TRBV19|TRBD1|.
CASSGPGQGAREQYF
TGTGCCAGTAGTGGACCGGGACAGGGGGCGAGAGAGCAGTACTTC
>TRBJ2-7|TRBV11-2|.|.
CASSLIRYGGYEQYF
TGTGCCAGCAGCTTAATCAGGTACGGCGGCTACGAGCAGTACTTC
>TRBJ2-7|TRBV4-1|.|.
CASSQGYAQYF
TGCGCCAGCAGCCAGGGTTATGCGCAGTACTTC
>TRBJ1-5|TRBV7-9|.|few
CASSLEPSNQPQHF
TGTGCCAGCAGCTTAGAGCCAAGCAATCAGCCCCAGCATTTT
>TRBJ2-3|TRBV10-3|TRBD1|.
CAISGTASFTDTQYF
TGTGCCATCTCAGGGACAGCTTCGTTCACAGATACGCAGTATTTT
>TRBJ2-7|TRBV2|TRBD1|.
CASSVRDRGRHEQYF
TGTGCCAGCAGTGTTCGGGACAGGGGGCGACACGAGCAGTACTTC
>TRBJ2-1|TRBV7-9|TRBD2|.
CASSLGTSGDNEQFF
TGTGCCAGCAGCTTAGGGACTAGCGGGGACAATGAGCAGTTCTTC
>TRBJ2-1|TRBV5-1|TRBD2|.
CASSLGTSGLYYNEQFF
TGCGCCAGCAGCTTGGGTACTAGCGGTCTATACTACAATGAGCAGTTCTTC
>TRBJ1-2|TRBV28|.|.
CASSFQSNYGYTF
TGTGCCAGCAGTTTTCAATCTAACTATGGCTACACCTTC
>TRBJ2-6|TRBV28|.|.
CASSARGGLGANVLTF
TGTGCCAGCAGTGCCCGAGGGGGATTGGGGGCCAACGTCCTGACTTTC
>TRBJ1-5|TRBV9|TRBD1|.
CASSVRAGGNQPQHF
TGTGCCAGCAGCGTCAGGGCAGGGGGGAATCAGCCCCAGCATTTT
>TRBJ2-7|TRBV2|.|.
CASRQGQPYEQYF
TGTGCCAGCAGGCAAGGACAGCCCTACGAGCAGTACTTC
>TRBJ2-3|TRBV14|.|.
CASSQEIGLAATSTDTQYF
TGTGCCAGCAGCCAAGAAATTGGGCTAGCTGCTACTAGCACAGATACGCAGTATTTT
>TRBJ2-2|TRBV5-1|TRBD2|.
CASSLEISGRSGELFF
TGCGCCAGCAGCTTGGAGATTAGCGGGAGGTCCGGGGAGCTGTTTTTT
>TRBJ2-3|TRBV7-2|.|once
CASSASTGPDTQYF
TGTGCCAGCAGCGCCTCGACAGGTCCAGATACGCAGTATTTT
>TRBJ2-5|TRBV11-2|.|.
CASSLQGPQETQYF
TGTGCCAGCAGCTTACAGGGGCCCCAAGAGACCCAGTACTTC
>TRBJ1-1|TRBV11-2|.|.
CASSLADRRGEGTEAFF
TGTGCCAGCAGCTTAGCTGACAGGCGCGGGGAGGGCACTGAAGCTTTCTTT
>TRBJ2-1|TRBV11-1|.|.
CASSRARGARNYNEQFF
TGTGCCAGCAGCCGGGCGAGGGGGGCGAGAAACTACAATGAGCAGTTCTTC
>TRBJ2-6|TRBV2|.|.
CASSGQMSSGANVLTF
TGTGCCAGCAGTGGGCAGATGAGCTCTGGGGCCAACGTCCTGACTTTC
>TRBJ2-1|TRBV10-3|.|.
CAISGATSSYNEQFF
TGTGCCATCAGCGGGGCGACTAGCTCCTACAATGAGCAGTTCTTC
>TRBJ2-2|TRBV6-5|.|.
CASMFVGELFF
TGTGCCAGCATGTTCGTCGGGGAGCTGTTTTTT
>TRBJ2-2|TRBV7-9|TRBD2|few
CASTGREGPNFGELFF
TGTGCCAGCACCGGGCGGGAGGGCCCTAACTTCGGGGAGCTGTTTTTT
>TRBJ2-5|TRBV28|.|.
CASSFAEGYETQYF
TGTGCCAGCAGTTTTGCGGAGGGTTACGAGACCCAGTACTTC
>TRBJ2-1|TRBV5-1|TRBD2|.
CASIPRGDYPDPRRNNEQFF
TGCGCCAGCATTCCTCGGGGGGACTACCCTGACCCCCGAAGGAACAATGAGCAGTTCTTC
>TRBJ1-2|TRBV27|.|.
CASSLTDGWTYGYTF
TGTGCCAGCAGTTTAACGGACGGTTGGACCTATGGCTACACCTTC
>TRBJ2-1|TRBV7-8|TRBD2|.
CASSQRLAGGYNEQFF
TGTGCCAGCAGCCAAAGACTAGCGGGAGGTTACAATGAGCAGTTCTTC